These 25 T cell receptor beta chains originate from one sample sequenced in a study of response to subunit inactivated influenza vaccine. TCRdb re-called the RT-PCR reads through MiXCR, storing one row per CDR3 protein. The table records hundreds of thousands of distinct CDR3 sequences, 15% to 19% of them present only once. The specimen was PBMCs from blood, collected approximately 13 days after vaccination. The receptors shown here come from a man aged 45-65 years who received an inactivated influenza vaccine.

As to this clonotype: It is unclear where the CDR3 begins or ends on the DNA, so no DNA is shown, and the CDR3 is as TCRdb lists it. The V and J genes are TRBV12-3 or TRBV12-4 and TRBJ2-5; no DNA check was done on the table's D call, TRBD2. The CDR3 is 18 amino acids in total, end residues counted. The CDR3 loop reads CASSSSWTSGVQWETQYF.

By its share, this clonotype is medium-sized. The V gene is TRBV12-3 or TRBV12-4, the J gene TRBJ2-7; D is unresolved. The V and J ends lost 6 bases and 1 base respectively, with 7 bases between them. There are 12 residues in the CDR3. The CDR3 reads CASSLTSYEQYF. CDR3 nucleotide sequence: TGTGCCAGCAGCCTGACGTCCTACGAGCAGTACTTC.

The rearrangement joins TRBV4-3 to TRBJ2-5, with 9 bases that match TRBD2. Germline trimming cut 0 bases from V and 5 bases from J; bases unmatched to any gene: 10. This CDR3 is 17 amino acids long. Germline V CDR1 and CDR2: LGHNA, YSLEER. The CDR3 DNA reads TGCGCCAGCAGCCAAGATCGGCGCGGGAGGGCCCTTGAGACCCAGTACTTC. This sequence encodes CASSQDRRGRALETQYF.

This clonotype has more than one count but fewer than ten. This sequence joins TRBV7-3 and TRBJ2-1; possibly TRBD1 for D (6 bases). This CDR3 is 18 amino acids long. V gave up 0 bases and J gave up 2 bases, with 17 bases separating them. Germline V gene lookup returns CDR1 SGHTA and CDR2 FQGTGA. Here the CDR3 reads CASSLTTGFLGPYNEQFF. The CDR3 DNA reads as TGTGCCAGCAGCTTAACTACAGGGTTTCTCGGTCCCTACAATGAGCAGTTCTTC.

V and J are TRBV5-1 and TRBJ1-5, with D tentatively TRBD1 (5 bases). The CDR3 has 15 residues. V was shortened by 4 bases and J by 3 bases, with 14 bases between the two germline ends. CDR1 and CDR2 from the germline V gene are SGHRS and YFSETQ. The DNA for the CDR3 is TGCGCCAGCAGCCCAGGGTCGGGGATCAATCAGCCCCAGCATTTT. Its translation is CASSPGSGINQPQHF. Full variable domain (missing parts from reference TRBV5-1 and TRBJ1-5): KAGVTQTPRYLIKTRGQQVTLSCSPISGHRSVSWYQQTPGQGLQFLFEYFSETQRNKGNFPGRFSGRQFSNSRSEMNVSTLELGDSALYLCASSPGSGINQPQHFGDGTRLSIL.

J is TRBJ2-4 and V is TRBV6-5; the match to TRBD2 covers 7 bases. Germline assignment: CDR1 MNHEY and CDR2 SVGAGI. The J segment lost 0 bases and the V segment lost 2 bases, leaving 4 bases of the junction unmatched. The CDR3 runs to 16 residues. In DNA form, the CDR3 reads TGTGCCAGCAGTTACGCTTTAGCGGGAGCCAAAAACATTCAGTACTTC. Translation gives CASSYALAGAKNIQYF.

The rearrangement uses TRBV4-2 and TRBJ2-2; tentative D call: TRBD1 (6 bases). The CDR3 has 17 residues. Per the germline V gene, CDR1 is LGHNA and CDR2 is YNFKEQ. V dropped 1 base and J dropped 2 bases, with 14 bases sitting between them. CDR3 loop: CASSQVGLQGNTGELFF. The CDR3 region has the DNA TGTGCCAGCAGCCAAGTAGGCTTACAGGGTAACACCGGGGAGCTGTTTTTT.

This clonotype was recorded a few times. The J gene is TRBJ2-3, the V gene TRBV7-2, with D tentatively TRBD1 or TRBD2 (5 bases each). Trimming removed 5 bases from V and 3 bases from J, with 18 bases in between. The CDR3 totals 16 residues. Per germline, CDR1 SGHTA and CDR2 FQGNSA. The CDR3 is CASSPSLGGLTDTQYF. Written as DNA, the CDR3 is TGTGCCAGCAGCCCTAGTCTTGGGGGTTTGACAGATACGCAGTATTTT.

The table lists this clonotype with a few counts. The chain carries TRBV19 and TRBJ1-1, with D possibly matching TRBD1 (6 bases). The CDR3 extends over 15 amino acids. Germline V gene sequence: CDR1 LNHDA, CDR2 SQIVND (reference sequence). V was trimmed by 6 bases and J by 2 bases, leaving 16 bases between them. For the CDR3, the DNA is TGTGCCAGTAGGACACGACAGGACAAAAACACTGAAGCTTTCTTT. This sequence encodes CASRTRQDKNTEAFF.

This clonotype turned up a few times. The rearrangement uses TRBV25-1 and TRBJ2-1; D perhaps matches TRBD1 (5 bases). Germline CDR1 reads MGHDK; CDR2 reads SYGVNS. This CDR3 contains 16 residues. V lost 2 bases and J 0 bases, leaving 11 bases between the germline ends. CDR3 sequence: CASSEEVTVSYNEQFF. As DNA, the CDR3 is TGTGCCAGCAGTGAAGAGGTGACAGTCTCCTACAATGAGCAGTTCTTC.

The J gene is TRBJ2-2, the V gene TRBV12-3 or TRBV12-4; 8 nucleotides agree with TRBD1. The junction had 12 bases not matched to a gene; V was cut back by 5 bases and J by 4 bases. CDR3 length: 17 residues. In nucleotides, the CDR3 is TGTGCCAGCAGTCCGTCCAGGGGGCGCCTCGGCACCGGGGAGCTGTTTTTT. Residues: CASSPSRGRLGTGELFF.

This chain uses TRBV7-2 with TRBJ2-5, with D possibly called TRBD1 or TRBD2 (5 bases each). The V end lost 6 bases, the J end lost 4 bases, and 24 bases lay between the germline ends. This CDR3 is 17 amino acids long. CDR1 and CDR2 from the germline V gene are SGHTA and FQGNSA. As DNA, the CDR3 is TGTGCCAGCAGTCCAACTGGGGCCAGAGGCGGGCGAGAGACCCAGTACTTC. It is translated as CASSPTGARGGRETQYF.

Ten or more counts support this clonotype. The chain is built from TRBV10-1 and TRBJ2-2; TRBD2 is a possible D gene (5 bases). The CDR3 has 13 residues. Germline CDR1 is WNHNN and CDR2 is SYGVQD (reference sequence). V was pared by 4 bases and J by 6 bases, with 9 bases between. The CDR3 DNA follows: TGCGCCAGCAGTGCGCTAGCCGCCGGGGAGCTGTTTTTT. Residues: CASSALAAGELFF.

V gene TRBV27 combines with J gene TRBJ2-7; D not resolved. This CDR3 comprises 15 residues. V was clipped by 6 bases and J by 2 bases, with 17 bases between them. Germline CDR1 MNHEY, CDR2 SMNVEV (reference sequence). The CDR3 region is CASSDTRNLPYEQYF. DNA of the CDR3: TGTGCCAGCAGCGATACAAGGAACCTTCCCTACGAGCAGTACTTC.

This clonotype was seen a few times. The CDR3 DNA reads as TGTGCCAGCAAAAGGGCGGCTAGCGGGGGTGCAGATACGCAGTATTTT. This sequence encodes CASKRAASGGADTQYF. This rearrangement joins TRBV10-3 to TRBJ2-3; TRBD2 matches at 10 bases. CDR3 length: 16 amino acids. Germline CDR1 ENHRY, CDR2 SYGVKD. Unmatched junction bases numbered 14, after V lost 10 bases and J lost 4 bases.

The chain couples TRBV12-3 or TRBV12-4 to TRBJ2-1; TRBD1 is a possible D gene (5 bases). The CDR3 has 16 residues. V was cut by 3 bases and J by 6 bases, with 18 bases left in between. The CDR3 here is CASSFIQENPPNEQFF. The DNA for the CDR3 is TGTGCCAGCAGTTTCATACAGGAGAACCCTCCCAATGAGCAGTTCTTC.

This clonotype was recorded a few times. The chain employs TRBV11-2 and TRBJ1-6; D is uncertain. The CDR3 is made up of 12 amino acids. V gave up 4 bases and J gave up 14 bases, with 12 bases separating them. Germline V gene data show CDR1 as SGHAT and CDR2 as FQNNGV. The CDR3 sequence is CASSSKPGTLHF. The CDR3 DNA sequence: TGTGCCAGCAGCTCAAAACCCGGGACCCTCCACTTT.

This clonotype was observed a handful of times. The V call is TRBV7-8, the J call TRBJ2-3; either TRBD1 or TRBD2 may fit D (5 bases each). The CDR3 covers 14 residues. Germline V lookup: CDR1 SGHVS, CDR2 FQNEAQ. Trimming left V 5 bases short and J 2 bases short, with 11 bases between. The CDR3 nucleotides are TGTGCCAGCAGCATAGGGGAGCTCACAGATACGCAGTATTTT. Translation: CASSIGELTDTQYF. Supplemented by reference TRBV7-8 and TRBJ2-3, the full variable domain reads GAGVSQSPRYKVAKRGQDVALRCDPISGHVSLFWYQQALGQGPEFLTYFQNEAQLDKSGLPSDRFFAERPEGSVSTLKIQRTQQEDSAVYLCASSIGELTDTQYFGPGTRLTVL.

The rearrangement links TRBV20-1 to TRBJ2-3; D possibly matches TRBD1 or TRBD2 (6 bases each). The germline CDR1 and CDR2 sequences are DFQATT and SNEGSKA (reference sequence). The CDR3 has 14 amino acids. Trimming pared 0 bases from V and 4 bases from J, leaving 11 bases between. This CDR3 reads CSARDLRGADTQYF. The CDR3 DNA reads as TGCAGTGCTAGAGACCTTAGGGGGGCAGATACGCAGTATTTT.

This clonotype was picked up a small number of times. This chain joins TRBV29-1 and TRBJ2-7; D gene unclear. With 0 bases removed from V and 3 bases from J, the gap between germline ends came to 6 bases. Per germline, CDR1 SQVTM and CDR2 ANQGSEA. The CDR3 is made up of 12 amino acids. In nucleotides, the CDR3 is TGCAGCGTTGAAGATGGCCGCTACGAGCAGTACTTC. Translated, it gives CSVEDGRYEQYF.

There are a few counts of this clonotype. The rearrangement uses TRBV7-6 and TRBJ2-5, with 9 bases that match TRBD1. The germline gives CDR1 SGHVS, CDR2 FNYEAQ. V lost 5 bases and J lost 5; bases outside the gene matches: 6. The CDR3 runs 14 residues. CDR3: CASSPHRGRETQYF. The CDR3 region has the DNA TGTGCCAGCAGCCCCCACAGGGGGCGGGAGACCCAGTACTTC. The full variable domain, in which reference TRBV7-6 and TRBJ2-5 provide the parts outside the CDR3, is GAGVSQSPRYKVTKRGQDVALRCDPISGHVSLYWYRQALGQGPEFLTYFNYEAQQDKSGLPNDRFSAERPEGSISTLTIQRTEQRDSAMYRCASSPHRGRETQYFGPGTRLLVL.

CDR3 sequence: CASSLTAGLDSYNEQFF. CDR3 DNA: TGTGCCAGCAGTCTAACCGCGGGACTGGACTCCTACAATGAGCAGTTCTTC. The chain is built from TRBV6-2 or TRBV6-3 and TRBJ2-1; TRBD2 is a possible D gene (6 bases). The CDR3 is made up of 17 amino acids. V was shortened by 5 bases and J by 0 bases, with 17 bases between the two germline ends. CDR1 MNHEY and CDR2 SVGEGT come from the germline V gene.

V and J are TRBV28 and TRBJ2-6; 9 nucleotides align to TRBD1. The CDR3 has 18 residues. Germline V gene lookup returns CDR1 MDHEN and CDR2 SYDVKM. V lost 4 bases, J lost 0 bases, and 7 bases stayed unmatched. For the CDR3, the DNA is TGTGCCAGCAGTTACCTGACAGGGGGGTCCTCTGGGGCCAACGTCCTGACTTTC. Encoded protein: CASSYLTGGSSGANVLTF.

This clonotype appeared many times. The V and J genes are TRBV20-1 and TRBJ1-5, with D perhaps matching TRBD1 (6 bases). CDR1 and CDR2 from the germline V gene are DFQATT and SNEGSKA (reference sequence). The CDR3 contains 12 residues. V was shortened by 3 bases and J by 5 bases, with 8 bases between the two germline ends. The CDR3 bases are TGCAGTGCTAGGTCAGGGGATCAGCCCCAGCATTTT. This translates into CSARSGDQPQHF.

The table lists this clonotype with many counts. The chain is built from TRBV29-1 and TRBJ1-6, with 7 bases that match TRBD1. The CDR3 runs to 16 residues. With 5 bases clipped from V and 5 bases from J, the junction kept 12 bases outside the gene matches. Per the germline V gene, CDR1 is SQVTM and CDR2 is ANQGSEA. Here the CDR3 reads CSVQHPGTANNSPLHF. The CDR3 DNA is TGCAGCGTTCAACACCCCGGGACAGCAAATAATTCACCCCTCCACTTT.